Listed below are T cell receptor beta chains from one sample, sequenced in a study of blood T cells in healthy people across ages. TCRdb re-called the 5' RACE reads through MiXCR, storing one row per CDR3 protein. This table holds some 760,000 distinct CDR3 sequences, approximately 25% found once. These data are also associated with another study on T cells of mothers and their children.

Sequences were obtained from blood. These receptors were collected from a boy younger than 18 in good health. CDR3s include the opening cysteine and the closing phenylalanine or tryptophan.

v_call cdr3_aa
TRBV7-9 CASSFSQGALETQYF
TRBV5-1 CASSLGPDRDIPEQYF
TRBV21-1 CASSKNSVRMPAGELFF
TRBV7-9 CASSPPGGVPYEQYF
TRBV4-3 CASSQGLGQETQYF
TRBV29-1 CSAAGAGSNEQFF
TRBV15 CATSRAPGETQYF
TRBV5-1 CASSPGRQNTGELFF
TRBV29-1 CSFKTSGYNEQFF
TRBV28 CASRVGGALYSDTQYF
TRBV29-1 CSVVGLVTDTQYF
TRBV29-1 CSAKDYNEKLFF
TRBV29-1 CSVVTSGHYEQYF
TRBV29-1 CSVEDGNFTGELFF
TRBV9 CASSVSGTGETQYF
TRBV7-6 CASSYDRTGGNYGYTF
TRBV29-1 CSVDSGTGNEKLFF
TRBV7-6 CASSSGHSQETQYF
TRBV7-2 CASSLYPTDRALEQYF
TRBV3-1 CASSQGGRAYNEKLFF
TRBV7-9 CASSKEYEQYF
TRBV4-1 CASSSLAGKGNEQFF
TRBV2 CAREDPNEKLFF
TRBV27 CASRKGQQETQYF
TRBV7-8 CASSAGLAGIDEQFF
TRBV7-9 CASSLVVAANTGELFF
TRBV4-3 CASSQDLWGELLDEKLFF
TRBV3-1 CASSQDLLASKETQYF
TRBV29-1 CSSGQGPIHEQFF
TRBV7-9 CASSPYWDSGSKNTEAFF
TRBV7-2 CASSLNGGTKQETQYF
TRBV6-1 CASTVTGPYSNQPQHF
TRBV20-1 CSARAWADTEAFF
TRBV29-1 CSVQAGPNEKLFF
TRBV9 CASSVGLAPSYEQYF
TRBV7-9 CASPSPNIYNEQFF
TRBV20-1 CSGPTGGANYGYTF
TRBV5-1 CASSLSSRVETQYF
TRBV24-1 CATSEGPKGADEKLFF
TRBV19 CASSTRNPKRSYEQYF